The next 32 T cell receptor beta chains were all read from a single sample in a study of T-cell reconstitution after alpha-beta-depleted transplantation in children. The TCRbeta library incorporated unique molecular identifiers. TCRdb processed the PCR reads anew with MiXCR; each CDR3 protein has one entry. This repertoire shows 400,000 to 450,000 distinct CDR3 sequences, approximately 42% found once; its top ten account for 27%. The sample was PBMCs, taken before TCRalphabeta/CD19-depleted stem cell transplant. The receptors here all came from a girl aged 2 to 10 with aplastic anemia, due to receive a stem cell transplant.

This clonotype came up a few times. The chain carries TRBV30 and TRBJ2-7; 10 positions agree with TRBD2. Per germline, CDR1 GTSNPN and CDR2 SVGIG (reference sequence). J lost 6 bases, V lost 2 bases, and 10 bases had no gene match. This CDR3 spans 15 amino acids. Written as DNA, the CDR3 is TGTGCCTGGAGTTACTTACTAGCGGGACTTAGCGAGCAGTACTTC. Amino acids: CAWSYLLAGLSEQYF. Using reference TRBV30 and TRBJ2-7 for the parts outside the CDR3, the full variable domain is SQTIHQWPATLVQPVGSPLSLECTVEGTSNPNLYWYRQAAGRGLQLLFYSVGIGQISSEVPQNLSASRPQDRQFILSSKKLLLSDSGFYLCAWSYLLAGLSEQYFGPGTRLTVT.

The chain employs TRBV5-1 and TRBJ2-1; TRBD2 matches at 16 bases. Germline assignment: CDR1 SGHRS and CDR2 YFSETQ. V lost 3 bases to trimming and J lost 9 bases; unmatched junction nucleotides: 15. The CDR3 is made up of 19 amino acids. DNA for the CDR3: TGCGCCAGCAGCTCCGAACCCACCGGGACTAGCGGGGGGGCCGGTGAGCAGTTCTTC. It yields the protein CASSSEPTGTSGGAGEQFF. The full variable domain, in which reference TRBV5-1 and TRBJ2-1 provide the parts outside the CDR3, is KAGVTQTPRYLIKTRGQQVTLSCSPISGHRSVSWYQQTPGQGLQFLFEYFSETQRNKGNFPGRFSGRQFSNSRSEMNVSTLELGDSALYLCASSSEPTGTSGGAGEQFFGPGTRLTVL.

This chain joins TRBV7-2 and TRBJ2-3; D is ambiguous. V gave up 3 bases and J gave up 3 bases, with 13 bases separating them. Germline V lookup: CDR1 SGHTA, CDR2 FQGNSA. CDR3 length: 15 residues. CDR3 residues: CASSLWGWGTDTQYF. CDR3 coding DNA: TGTGCCAGCAGCTTGTGGGGATGGGGTACAGATACGCAGTATTTT.

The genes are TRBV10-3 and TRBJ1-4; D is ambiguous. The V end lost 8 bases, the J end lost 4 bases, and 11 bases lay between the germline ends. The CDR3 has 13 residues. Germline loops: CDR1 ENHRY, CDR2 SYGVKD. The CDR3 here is CAIRPSINEKLFF. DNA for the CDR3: TGTGCCATCCGGCCCAGCATTAATGAAAAACTGTTTTTT.

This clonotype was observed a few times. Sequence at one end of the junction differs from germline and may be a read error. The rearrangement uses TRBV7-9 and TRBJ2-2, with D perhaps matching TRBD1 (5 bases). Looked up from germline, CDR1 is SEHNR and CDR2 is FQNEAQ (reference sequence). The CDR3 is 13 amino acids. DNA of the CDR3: TGTTCCAGCACCAGGGTGAACACCGGGGAGCTGTTTTTT. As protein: CSSTRVNTGELFF.

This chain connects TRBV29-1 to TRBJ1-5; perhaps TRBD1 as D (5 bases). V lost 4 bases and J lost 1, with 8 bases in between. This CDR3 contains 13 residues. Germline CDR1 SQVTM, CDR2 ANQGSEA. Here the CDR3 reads CSVGWDSNQPQHF. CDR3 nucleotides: TGCAGCGTTGGTTGGGACAGCAATCAGCCCCAGCATTTT.

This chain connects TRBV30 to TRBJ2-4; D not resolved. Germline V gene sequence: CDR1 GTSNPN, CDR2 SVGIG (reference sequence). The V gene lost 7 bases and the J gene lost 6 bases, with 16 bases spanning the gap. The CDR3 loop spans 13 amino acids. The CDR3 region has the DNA TGTGCCTACTGTGACACAGCAATAAACATTCAGTACTTC. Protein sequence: CAYCDTAINIQYF.

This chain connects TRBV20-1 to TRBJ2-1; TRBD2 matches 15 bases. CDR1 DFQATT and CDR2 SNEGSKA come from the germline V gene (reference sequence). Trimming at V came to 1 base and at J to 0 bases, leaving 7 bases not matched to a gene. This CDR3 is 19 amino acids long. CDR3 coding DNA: TGCAGTGCTAGAGCCCTCGGGACTAGCGGGGGGAGCTCCTACAATGAGCAGTTCTTC. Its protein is CSARALGTSGGSSYNEQFF.

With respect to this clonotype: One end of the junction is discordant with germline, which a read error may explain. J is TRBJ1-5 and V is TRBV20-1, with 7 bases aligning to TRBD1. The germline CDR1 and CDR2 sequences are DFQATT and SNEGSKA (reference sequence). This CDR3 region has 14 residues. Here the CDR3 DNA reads TGCAGTGCACCTGACAGGGCCCGCAATCACCCCCAGCATTTT. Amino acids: CSAPDRARNHPQHF.

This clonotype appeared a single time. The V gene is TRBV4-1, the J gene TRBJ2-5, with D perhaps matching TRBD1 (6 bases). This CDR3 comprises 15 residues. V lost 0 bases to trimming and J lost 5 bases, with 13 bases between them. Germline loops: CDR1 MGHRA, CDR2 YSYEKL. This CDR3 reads CASSQDPTGAETQYF. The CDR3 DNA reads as TGCGCCAGCAGCCAAGATCCGACAGGAGCGGAGACCCAGTACTTC.

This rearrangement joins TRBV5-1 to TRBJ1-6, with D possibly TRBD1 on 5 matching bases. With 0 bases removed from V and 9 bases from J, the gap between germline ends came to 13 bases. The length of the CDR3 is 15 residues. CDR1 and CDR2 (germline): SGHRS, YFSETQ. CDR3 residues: CASSLATGDVSPLHF. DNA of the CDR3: TGCGCCAGCAGCTTGGCCACCGGGGACGTTTCACCCCTCCACTTT. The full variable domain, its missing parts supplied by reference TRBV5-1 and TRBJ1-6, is KAGVTQTPRYLIKTRGQQVTLSCSPISGHRSVSWYQQTPGQGLQFLFEYFSETQRNKGNFPGRFSGRQFSNSRSEMNVSTLELGDSALYLCASSLATGDVSPLHFGNGTRLTVT.

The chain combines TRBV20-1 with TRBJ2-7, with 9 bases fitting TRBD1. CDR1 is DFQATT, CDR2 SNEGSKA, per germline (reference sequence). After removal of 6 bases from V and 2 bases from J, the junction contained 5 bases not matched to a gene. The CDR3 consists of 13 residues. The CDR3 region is CSARRQGAYEQYF. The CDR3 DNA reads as TGCAGTGCCAGAAGACAGGGGGCCTACGAGCAGTACTTC.

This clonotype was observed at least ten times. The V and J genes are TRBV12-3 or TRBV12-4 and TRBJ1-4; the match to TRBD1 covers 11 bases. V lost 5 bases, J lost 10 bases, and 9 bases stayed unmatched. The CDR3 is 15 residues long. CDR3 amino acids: CASSQAGQGVRKLFF. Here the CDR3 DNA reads TGTGCCAGCAGTCAGGCGGGACAGGGGGTTCGAAAACTGTTTTTT.

For the CDR3, the DNA is TGCATCGTGGCGGGCGGGAGGTACAAGCAGTACTTC. It encodes CIVAGGRYKQYF. The chain combines TRBV29-1 with TRBJ2-7; TRBD2 matches at 8 bases. CDR3 length: 12 residues. Germline CDR1 SQVTM, CDR2 ANQGSEA.

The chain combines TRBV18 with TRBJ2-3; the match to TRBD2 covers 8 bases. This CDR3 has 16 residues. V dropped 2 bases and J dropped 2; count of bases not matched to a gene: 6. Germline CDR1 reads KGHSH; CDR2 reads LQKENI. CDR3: CASSPIERGYTDTQYF. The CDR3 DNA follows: TGTGCCAGCTCACCAATCGAGCGGGGGTACACAGATACGCAGTATTTT.

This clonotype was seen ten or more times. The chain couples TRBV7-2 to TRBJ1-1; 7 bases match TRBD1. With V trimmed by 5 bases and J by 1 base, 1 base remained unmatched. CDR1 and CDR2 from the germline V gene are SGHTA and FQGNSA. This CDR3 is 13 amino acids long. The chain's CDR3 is CASSRDRNTEAFF. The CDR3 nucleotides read TGTGCCAGCAGCCGGGACAGGAACACTGAAGCTTTCTTT.

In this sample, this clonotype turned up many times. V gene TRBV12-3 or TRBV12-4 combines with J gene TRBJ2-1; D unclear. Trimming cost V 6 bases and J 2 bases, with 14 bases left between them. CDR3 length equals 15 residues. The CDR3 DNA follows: TGTGCCAGCAGCCCTACGTTTGGACCCTACAATGAGCAGTTCTTC. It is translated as CASSPTFGPYNEQFF.

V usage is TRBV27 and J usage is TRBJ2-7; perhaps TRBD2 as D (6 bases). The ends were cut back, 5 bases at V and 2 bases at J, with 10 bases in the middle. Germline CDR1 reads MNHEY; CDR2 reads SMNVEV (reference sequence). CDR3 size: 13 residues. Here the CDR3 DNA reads TGTGCCAGCAGTCTAGCGTGGACCTACGAGCAGTACTTC. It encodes CASSLAWTYEQYF.

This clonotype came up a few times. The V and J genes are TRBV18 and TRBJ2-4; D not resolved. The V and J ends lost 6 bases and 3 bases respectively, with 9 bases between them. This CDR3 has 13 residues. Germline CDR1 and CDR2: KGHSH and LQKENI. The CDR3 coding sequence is TGTGCCAGCTCGGAGACGGGCAAAAACATTCAGTACTTC. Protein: CASSETGKNIQYF.

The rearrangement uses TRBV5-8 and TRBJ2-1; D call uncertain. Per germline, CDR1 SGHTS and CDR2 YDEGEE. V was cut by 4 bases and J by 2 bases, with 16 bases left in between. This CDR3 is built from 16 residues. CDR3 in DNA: TGTGCCAGCAGCCGACCGCCAAAGACCACCTACAATGAGCAGTTCTTC. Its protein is CASSRPPKTTYNEQFF.

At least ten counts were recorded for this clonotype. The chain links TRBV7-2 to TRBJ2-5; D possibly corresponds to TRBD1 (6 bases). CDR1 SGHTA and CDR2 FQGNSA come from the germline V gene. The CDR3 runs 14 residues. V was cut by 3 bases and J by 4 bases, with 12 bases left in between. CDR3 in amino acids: CASSFFTGLETQYF. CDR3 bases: TGTGCCAGCAGCTTCTTTACAGGGTTAGAGACCCAGTACTTC.

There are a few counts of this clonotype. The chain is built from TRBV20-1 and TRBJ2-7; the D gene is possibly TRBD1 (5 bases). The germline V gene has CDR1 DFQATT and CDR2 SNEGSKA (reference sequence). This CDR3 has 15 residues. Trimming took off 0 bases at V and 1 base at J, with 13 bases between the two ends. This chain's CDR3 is CSARDWQGSSYEQYF. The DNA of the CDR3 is TGCAGTGCTAGAGATTGGCAGGGCAGTTCCTACGAGCAGTACTTC.

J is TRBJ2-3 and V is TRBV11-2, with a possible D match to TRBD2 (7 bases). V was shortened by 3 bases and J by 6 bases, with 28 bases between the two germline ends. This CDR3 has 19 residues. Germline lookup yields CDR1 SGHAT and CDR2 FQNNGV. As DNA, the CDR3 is TGTGCCAGCAGCTTCCCACCCGGGTCACAGGGAGGGGAGTGGGATACGCAGTATTTT. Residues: CASSFPPGSQGGEWDTQYF.

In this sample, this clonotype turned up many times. The CDR3 region is CASSLVGRDEKLFF. CDR3 sequence (DNA): TGTGCCAGCAGCTTGGTAGGGCGGGATGAAAAACTGTTTTTT. The J gene is TRBJ1-4, the V gene TRBV5-6; D is undetermined. Trimming took off 0 bases at V and 6 bases at J, with 9 bases between the two ends. The CDR3 covers 14 residues. The germline V gene encodes CDR1 SGHDT and CDR2 YYEEEE.

This chain's CDR3 is CASSEALAGHNEQFF. In DNA form, the CDR3 reads TGTGCCAGCAGTGAAGCCCTAGCGGGGCACAATGAGCAGTTCTTC. The chain is built from TRBV6-1 and TRBJ2-1; the match to TRBD2 covers 9 bases. This CDR3 spans 15 amino acids. J gave up 5 bases and V 0 bases, and 2 bases lay outside the gene matches. Looked up from germline, CDR1 is MNHNS and CDR2 is SASEGT.

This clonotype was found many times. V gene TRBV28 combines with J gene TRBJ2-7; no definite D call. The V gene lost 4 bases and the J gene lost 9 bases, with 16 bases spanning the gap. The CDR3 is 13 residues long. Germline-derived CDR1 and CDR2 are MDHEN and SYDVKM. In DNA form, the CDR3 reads TGTGCCAGCAGTTCCGGCCACCTTTTGGTGCAGTACTTC. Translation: CASSSGHLLVQYF.

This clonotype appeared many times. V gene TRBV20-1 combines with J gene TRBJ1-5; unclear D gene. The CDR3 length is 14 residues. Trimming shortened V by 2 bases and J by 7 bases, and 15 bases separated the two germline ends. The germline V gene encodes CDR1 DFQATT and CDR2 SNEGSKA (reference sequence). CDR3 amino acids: CSARNGQFGQPQHF. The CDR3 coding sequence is TGCAGTGCTAGAAACGGGCAGTTTGGGCAGCCCCAGCATTTT.

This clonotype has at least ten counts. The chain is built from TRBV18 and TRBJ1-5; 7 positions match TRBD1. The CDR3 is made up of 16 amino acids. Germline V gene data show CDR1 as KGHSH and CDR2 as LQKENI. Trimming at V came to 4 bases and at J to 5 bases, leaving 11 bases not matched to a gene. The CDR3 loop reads CASSHPLGGIDQPQHF. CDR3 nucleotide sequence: TGTGCCAGCTCACACCCTCTAGGGGGCATAGATCAGCCCCAGCATTTT.

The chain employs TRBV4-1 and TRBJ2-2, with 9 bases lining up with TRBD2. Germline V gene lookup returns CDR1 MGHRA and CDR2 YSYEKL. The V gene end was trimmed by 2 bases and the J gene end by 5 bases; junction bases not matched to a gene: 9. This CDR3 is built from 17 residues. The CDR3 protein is CASSQRAGGFETGELFF. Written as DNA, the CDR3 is TGCGCCAGCAGCCAAAGAGCGGGGGGATTTGAGACCGGGGAGCTGTTTTTT.

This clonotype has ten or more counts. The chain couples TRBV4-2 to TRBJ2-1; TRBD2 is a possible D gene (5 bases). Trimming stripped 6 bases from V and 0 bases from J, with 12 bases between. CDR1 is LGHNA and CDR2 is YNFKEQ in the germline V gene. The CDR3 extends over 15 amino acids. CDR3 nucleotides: TGTGCCAGCAGGTCACTGGGGAGCTCCTACAATGAGCAGTTCTTC. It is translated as CASRSLGSSYNEQFF.

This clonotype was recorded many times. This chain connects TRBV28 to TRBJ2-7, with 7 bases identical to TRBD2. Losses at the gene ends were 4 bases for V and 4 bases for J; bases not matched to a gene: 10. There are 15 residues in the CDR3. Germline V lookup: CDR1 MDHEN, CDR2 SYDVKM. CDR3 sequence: CASSSRWDYPYEQYF. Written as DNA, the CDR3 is TGTGCCAGCAGTTCGCGTTGGGACTATCCTTACGAGCAGTACTTC.

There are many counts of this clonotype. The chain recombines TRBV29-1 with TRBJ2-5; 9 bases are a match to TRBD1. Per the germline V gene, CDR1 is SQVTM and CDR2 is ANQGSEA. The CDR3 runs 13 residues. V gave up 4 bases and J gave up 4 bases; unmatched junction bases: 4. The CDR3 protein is CSVVQGAGETQYF. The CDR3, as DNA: TGCAGCGTTGTACAGGGGGCTGGAGAGACCCAGTACTTC.